This TCR beta chain stems from a study of graft-versus-host responses after intestinal transplantation. Here immunoSEQ multiplex PCR was the method, and the copy in TCRdb shows in-frame clones only, minus some. Found here are about 110,000 clones, roughly nine tenths of them singletons; the top ten hold 0.23%. CDR3 length: 17 residues. In germline, CDR1 is MGHRA, CDR2 YSYEKL. Trimming took 6 bases from V and 0 from J, leaving 15 bases between them. A remark on this clone: Its specificity is unknown.

Sequencing used unstimulated CD4+ T cells sorted from spleen or lymph node cells, obtained before transplant. The TCR originated in a human donor who was the organ donor for an intestinal transplant. The gene calls are TRBV4-1 and TRBJ2-6; D not certain. CDR3 sequence: CASRSIGALSGANVLTF. The CDR3 DNA reads as TGCGCCAGCAGGAGTATAGGAGCCCTCTCTGGGGCCAACGTCCTGACTTTC.